This T cell receptor beta chain was captured by sequencing in a study of blood T cell repertoires in COVID-19. Study at large: Acute and convalescent COVID-19 samples came from the United States, Italy and Spain. The cDNA or gDNA used as material had been derived from T cells, B-cell-depleted T cells, or PBMCs.

The authors' processing: Reference gene primer amplification gave nucleated cell count estimates. This table comes from immunoSEQ multiplex PCR, and its TCRdb copy is limited to in-frame clones, with some not included. For V, J and clone size, that table is used; D and trimming come from the DNA. The table has roughly 200,000 clones, 65% to 85% seen once; the top ten hold approximately 8%. This CDR3 spans 15 amino acids. Germline-derived CDR1 and CDR2 are MDHEN and SYDVKM. J was trimmed by 2 bases and V by 6 bases; bases with no gene match: 6. The receptor was isolated from a woman aged 80 or older with acute or convalescent COVID-19. The chain employs TRBV28 and TRBJ2-1; 8 bases are a match to TRBD2. Sequencing was performed on peripheral blood. CDR3 nucleotides: TGTGCCAGCAGCCCTAGCGGGCAGGCCTACAATGAGCAGTTCTTC. Translation: CASSPSGQAYNEQFF.